This T cell receptor (beta chain) stems from a study of blood T cell repertoires in COVID-19. About the study: T cells, B-cell-depleted T cells, or PBMCs provided the cDNA or gDNA that served as material.

The CDR3 is 15 residues long. The V segment lost 6 bases and the J segment 2 bases; nucleotides outside the gene matches: 6. The germline CDR1 and CDR2 sequences are SGHAT and FQNNGV. Method: immunoSEQ multiplex PCR; TCRdb's copy keeps in-frame clones and lacks some. The data hold about 93,000 clones, with around four fifths observed a single time. Sample: peripheral blood. The TCR comes from a human donor in a cohort sampled during active COVID-19. V and J are TRBV11-2 and TRBJ2-5; 10 bases align to TRBD2. CDR3 region: CASSWGTSVQETQYF. CDR3 nucleotides: TGTGCCAGCAGTTGGGGGACTAGCGTTCAAGAGACCCAGTACTTC.